Shown below are 25 T cell receptor beta chains from a single sample sequenced in a study of blood T cell repertoires in COVID-19. Sequencing was performed with immunoSEQ multiplex PCR; in TCRdb, only in-frame clones are kept and a portion is missing. The sample lists approximately 450,000 clones; 85% to 90% were seen once. Sequencing used peripheral blood. Receptors were obtained from a woman aged 25-40 years with acute or convalescent COVID-19.

The genes are TRBV5-1 and TRBJ2-1, with 7 bases lining up with TRBD2. CDR1 and CDR2 (germline): SGHRS, YFSETQ. V lost 0 bases, J lost 9 bases, and 6 bases stayed unmatched. There are 14 residues in the CDR3. The CDR3 DNA sequence: TGCGCCAGCAGCTTGGGCGGGGGAATTAGTGAGCAGTTCTTC. Amino acid sequence: CASSLGGGISEQFF.

This chain links TRBV5-1 with TRBJ1-2, with 7 bases fitting TRBD1. This CDR3 comprises 16 residues. V was pared by 4 bases and J by 0 bases, with 9 bases of the junction left unmatched. In germline, CDR1 is SGHRS, CDR2 YFSETQ. The CDR3 sequence: CASSPHRTGANYGYTF. CDR3 nucleotides: TGCGCCAGCAGCCCTCATCGGACAGGAGCTAACTATGGCTACACCTTC.

The chain is built from TRBV28 and TRBJ2-3; TRBD2 aligns across 8 bases. V lost 3 bases to trimming and J lost 1 base; unmatched junction nucleotides: 3. Germline CDR1 reads MDHEN; CDR2 reads SYDVKM. The CDR3 sequence is 15 residues long. The CDR3 loop is CASSFGRGGTDTQYF. The CDR3 bases are TGTGCCAGCAGTTTCGGGCGGGGGGGCACAGATACGCAGTATTTT.

The gene calls are TRBV28 and TRBJ2-5; a possible D gene is TRBD1 (6 bases). V lost 4 bases and J lost 5, with 17 bases in between. CDR1 is MDHEN and CDR2 is SYDVKM in the germline V gene. CDR3 size: 15 residues. The CDR3 protein is CASSSRDRWRETQYF. CDR3 sequence (DNA): TGTGCCAGCAGTTCCCGAGACAGGTGGAGGGAGACCCAGTACTTC.

This chain uses TRBV5-1 with TRBJ2-1; 7 bases map to TRBD1. The V segment lost 4 bases and the J segment 1 base; nucleotides outside the gene matches: 2. Germline values: CDR1 SGHRS, CDR2 YFSETQ. There are 14 residues in the CDR3. The CDR3 sequence: CASSRGQSYNEQFF. The CDR3 DNA reads as TGCGCCAGCAGCAGGGGACAGTCCTACAATGAGCAGTTCTTC.

J is TRBJ1-2 and V is TRBV6-1; weak D call: TRBD1 (6 bases). Germline V gene lookup returns CDR1 MNHNS and CDR2 SASEGT. The length of the CDR3 is 15 residues. Trimming removed 1 base from V and 7 bases from J, with 16 bases in between. The CDR3, as DNA: TGTGCCAGCAGTGAAGTCGGGCAGGGGAAGTTTGGCTACACCTTC. This codes for CASSEVGQGKFGYTF.

The chain joins TRBV5-6 to TRBJ1-2, with D maybe TRBD1 (5 bases). CDR3 length: 14 amino acids. V was trimmed by 4 bases and J by 8 bases, leaving 18 bases between them. The germline V gene has CDR1 SGHDT and CDR2 YYEEEE. The CDR3 nucleotides are TGTGCCAGCAGCACCGGACAACCAGGTGGCGGCTACACCTTC. It specifies CASSTGQPGGGYTF.

The V gene is TRBV24-1, the J gene TRBJ1-2; 9 bases match TRBD1. From germline, CDR1 is KGHDR and CDR2 SFDVKD. The J segment lost 6 bases and the V segment lost 6 bases, leaving 1 base of the junction unmatched. The CDR3 runs to 12 residues. The CDR3 loop is CATSTGGHGYTF. CDR3 bases: TGTGCCACCAGTACAGGGGGCCATGGCTACACCTTC.

CDR3 loop: CASSDWQNTEAFF. The DNA of the CDR3 is TGTGCCAGCAGCGACTGGCAGAACACTGAAGCTTTCTTT. The rearrangement uses TRBV6-5 and TRBJ1-1; D unclear. CDR3 length: 13 residues. V was trimmed by 6 bases and J by 1 base, leaving 9 bases between them. The germline gives CDR1 MNHEY, CDR2 SVGAGI.

V and J are TRBV19 and TRBJ1-2; D perhaps matches TRBD1 (5 bases). The CDR3 is 12 amino acids. Germline-derived CDR1 and CDR2 are LNHDA and SQIVND (reference sequence). V was clipped by 6 bases and J by 4 bases, with 9 bases between them. CDR3 nucleotides: TGTGCCAGTAGCCCAGGGATCTATGGCTACACCTTC. Amino acid sequence: CASSPGIYGYTF.

The CDR3 region has the DNA TGCGCCAGCAGTGATGTGTCGGTTGGTGGCTACACCTTC. Translation: CASSDVSVGGYTF. The chain couples TRBV10-1 to TRBJ1-2; D is undetermined. Deletions cut 3 bases from V and 7 bases from J, with 12 bases between. This CDR3 contains 13 residues. Germline V gives CDR1 WNHNN, CDR2 SYGVQD (reference sequence).

The rearrangement uses TRBV5-1 and TRBJ1-1, with D hard to call. V shed 2 bases and J shed 1 base, with 6 bases lying between them. CDR3 length: 13 residues. From germline, CDR1 is SGHRS and CDR2 YFSETQ. The CDR3 is CASSFDWNTEAFF. The CDR3 DNA follows: TGCGCCAGCAGCTTTGACTGGAACACTGAAGCTTTCTTT.

V and J are TRBV7-9 and TRBJ2-7, with D perhaps matching TRBD1 (5 bases). The CDR3 covers 13 residues. V was pared by 3 bases and J by 2 bases, with 8 bases between. CDR1 and CDR2 (germline): SEHNR, FQNEAQ (reference sequence). Here the CDR3 DNA reads TGTGCCAGCAGCTTGACAGTTCCCTACGAGCAGTACTTC. Protein sequence: CASSLTVPYEQYF.

The rearrangement joins TRBV18 to TRBJ2-1; 12 bases match TRBD1. The germline gives CDR1 KGHSH, CDR2 LQKENI. The junction had 7 bases not matched to a gene; V was cut back by 5 bases and J by 5 bases. CDR3 length: 16 amino acids. CDR3 nucleotides: TGTGCCAGCTCATCAACCGGGACAGGGGGCCACAATGAGCAGTTCTTC. The encoded protein is CASSSTGTGGHNEQFF.

The chain links TRBV6-1 to TRBJ2-7; 7 bases agree with TRBD2. The CDR3 totals 14 residues. V lost 0 bases and J lost 6; bases outside the gene matches: 5. Germline values: CDR1 MNHNS, CDR2 SASEGT. Here the CDR3 reads CASSEAQGGAEQYF. The CDR3 DNA sequence: TGTGCCAGCAGTGAAGCTCAGGGAGGGGCCGAGCAGTACTTC.

This clone has a single count. V gene TRBV7-8 combines with J gene TRBJ2-7, with a weak D call TRBD2 (5 bases). CDR1 is SGHVS, CDR2 FQNEAQ, per germline. Trimming stripped 2 bases from V and 0 bases from J, with 17 bases between. CDR3 size: 17 residues. The CDR3 sequence: CASSLNSGLMSSYEQYF. The CDR3 DNA is TGTGCCAGCAGCTTAAACTCCGGACTCATGAGCTCCTACGAGCAGTACTTC. The full variable domain, rest sourced from reference TRBV7-8 and TRBJ2-7, is GAGVSQSPRYKVAKRGQDVALRCDPISGHVSLFWYQQALGQGPEFLTYFQNEAQLDKSGLPSDRFFAERPEGSVSTLKIQRTQQEDSAVYLCASSLNSGLMSSYEQYFGPGTRLTVT.

This rearrangement joins TRBV3-1 (or the pseudogene TRBV3-2) to TRBJ1-3; 7 bases are a match to TRBD1. The CDR3 contains 17 residues. Germline-derived CDR1 and CDR2 are LGHDT and YNNKEL (reference sequence). The J segment lost 8 bases and the V segment lost 3 bases, leaving 16 bases of the junction unmatched. The CDR3 sequence is CASSHLLGQEVTDTIYF. The CDR3 DNA is TGTGCCAGCAGCCATTTACTCGGACAGGAGGTCACAGACACCATATATTTT.

The chain is built from TRBV30 and TRBJ1-5, with D possibly TRBD1 on 6 matching bases. The germline V gene encodes CDR1 GTSNPN and CDR2 SVGIG (reference sequence). V gave up 0 bases and J gave up 7 bases, with 10 bases separating them. CDR3 length: 13 residues. CDR3 DNA sequence: TGTGCCTGGAGTGTAAGGGGGACCCAGCCCCAGCATTTT. This encodes CAWSVRGTQPQHF. The full variable domain, its missing parts supplied by reference TRBV30 and TRBJ1-5, is SQTIHQWPATLVQPVGSPLSLECTVEGTSNPNLYWYRQAAGRGLQLLFYSVGIGQISSEVPQNLSASRPQDRQFILSSKKLLLSDSGFYLCAWSVRGTQPQHFGDGTRLSIL.

V usage is TRBV4-1 and J usage is TRBJ2-1; 7 bases line up with TRBD1. The CDR3 runs 13 residues. V lost 1 base to trimming and J lost 12 bases; unmatched junction nucleotides: 6. The V gene's germline CDR1 is MGHRA and CDR2 YSYEKL. The CDR3 DNA follows: TGCGCCAGCAGCCAAGGACAGGGCCTTTCGCAGTTCTTC. The encoded protein is CASSQGQGLSQFF.

The chain combines TRBV14 with TRBJ1-2; 9 nucleotides agree with TRBD1. Germline V CDR1 and CDR2: SGHDN, FVKESK. V lost 5 bases, J lost 4 bases, and 8 bases stayed unmatched. The CDR3 is 15 residues long. Here the CDR3 DNA reads TGTGCCAGCAGCTTCGCCGGGACAGGGATCTATGGCTACACCTTC. It specifies CASSFAGTGIYGYTF.

V gene TRBV2 combines with J gene TRBJ2-2, with TRBD1 matching over 7 bases. The CDR3 is 14 residues long. Germline V gene data show CDR1 as SNHLY and CDR2 as FYNNEI. The junction had 4 bases not matched to a gene; V was cut back by 6 bases and J by 3 bases. The CDR3 bases are TGTGCCAGCAGGGCCGGGACAGACACCGGGGAGCTGTTTTTT. Its protein product is CASRAGTDTGELFF. Combining the CDR3 with reference TRBV2 and TRBJ2-2 gives the whole variable domain EPEVTQTPSHQVTQMGQEVILRCVPISNHLYFYWYRQILGQKVEFLVSFYNNEISEKSEIFDDQFSVERPDGSNFTLKIRSTKLEDSAMYFCASRAGTDTGELFFGEGSRLTVL.

This chain joins TRBV12-3 or TRBV12-4 and TRBJ2-7, with D uncertain. The CDR3 extends over 12 amino acids. V lost 4 bases to trimming and J lost 3 bases, with 7 bases between them. CDR3 sequence reads: CASSSPSYEQYF. As DNA, the CDR3 is TGTGCCAGCAGTTCTCCCAGCTACGAGCAGTACTTC.

This clone has a single count. The chain combines TRBV13 with TRBJ2-3, with a weak D call TRBD2 (6 bases). The CDR3 length is 14 residues. Trimming stripped 8 bases from V and 7 bases from J, with 19 bases between. Per the germline V gene, CDR1 is PRHDT and CDR2 is FYEKMQ (reference sequence). CDR3 region: CASRTRDSAYTQYF. CDR3 nucleotides: TGTGCCAGCCGCACTAGGGACTCAGCTTATACGCAGTATTTT.

This clone is a singleton in its sample. This chain links TRBV19 with TRBJ2-5, with TRBD1 matching over 9 bases. Germline CDR1 is LNHDA and CDR2 is SQIVND (reference sequence). There are 14 residues in the CDR3. V shed 5 bases, J shed 5 bases, and the junction held 6 bases outside the gene matches. This chain's CDR3 is CASSPTGGAETQYF. Here the CDR3 DNA reads TGTGCCAGTAGTCCAACAGGGGGCGCGGAGACCCAGTACTTC.

A single count supports this clone. The chain joins TRBV7-9 to TRBJ2-1, with 7 positions matching TRBD1. This CDR3 has 14 residues. The J segment lost 8 bases and the V segment lost 8 bases, leaving 12 bases of the junction unmatched. CDR1 is SEHNR and CDR2 is FQNEAQ in the germline V gene (reference sequence). The CDR3 coding sequence is TGTGCCAGCTCACCACGACAGGGTAACTATGAGCAGTTCTTC. It specifies CASSPRQGNYEQFF.